This TCR beta chain derives from a study of blood T cells in healthy people across ages (dated by TCRdb to the mid-2010s). About the investigation overall: In model experiments, template switching captured roughly one uniquely barcoded TCR beta cDNA molecule for every two T cells. To avoid experimental bias, donors of different ages were spread randomly across the sequencing lanes. To track age-related changes in TCR beta repertoire diversity, the study relied on deep sequencing normalized with unique cDNA molecular identifiers. The study analyzed two additional independent replicas of 1 million unique cDNA reads from the same blood draw for two donors, one aged 18 to 30 and one aged 80 or older. Four age groups were formed from the donors: young (average roughly 15 years), middle-aged (just under 40), aged (about 62) and long-lived (roughly 88).

This clonotype turned up a few times. Its antigen is not yet known. No much larger clonotype is one base removed from it; base qualities were not supplied. V sheds 3 bases and J sheds 7 bases, leaving 13 bases between their ends. The germline V gene encodes CDR1 LGHNA and CDR2 YSLEER. Counted from cysteine to phenylalanine, this CDR3 has 14 amino acids. Only the CDR3 DNA stays, 42 bases, in frame from base 1. On the study overall, not on this receptor specifically: There was a strong correlation between observed TCR beta diversity and the percentage of naive T cells measured by flow cytometry. Observed TCR beta diversity per million T cells fell roughly linearly with age, and a significant reduction was already apparent by age roughly 40. Compared with the aged group, the long-lived group had more naive CD4+ T cells, fewer expanded clones and increased TCR diversity, a pattern suggesting age selection. The CMV infection status of donors was not known, potentially confounding age-related changes in expanded clonotypes. Conclusive comparison of naive and antigen-experienced compartments was prevented by the profiling of bulk unsorted PBMCs. Total diversity estimates from one million sequenced T cells were considered lower bounds and underestimates.

The 40 or so donors, aged about 6 to 100 years, were systemically healthy Caucasian individuals from Russia. Approximately 10 milliliters of peripheral blood were collected from each donor into EDTA-treated Vacutainer tubes. Ficoll-Paque density-gradient centrifugation was used to isolate PBMCs, with at least 7 million obtained per sample. Trizol reagent was used to extract total RNA from the PBMCs, yielding at least 5 micrograms per sample. For every donor, an aliquot of PBMCs went through flow cytometry to measure the percentages of naive CD45RAhigh/CD27high T cells. The library came from 5' RACE. A second PCR of roughly 6 to 11 cycles was run with a J-beta primer mix and a sample-barcoded 5' primer. A unique molecular identifier was introduced onto each TCR beta cDNA molecule by a template-switch 5' adaptor carrying 12 random nucleotides. At least 2.5 million CDR3-containing paired-end reads were obtained from each sample. The Mint cDNA synthesis kit, primed by a TRBC-specific oligonucleotide, was used to synthesize first-strand cDNA from all RNA. All cDNA was treated with uracil-DNA glycosylase and then went through a first 18-cycle PCR with the universal primers M1SS and BC2_uni_R. Processing in the source paper ran as follows. Each sample was normalized by randomly selecting 1 million high-quality reads, each carrying a distinct molecular identifier. Instead of being binned into consensus sequences, reads that shared molecular identifiers were thrown out. MiTCR, set to a Q25 quality threshold and the strictest error-elimination algorithm, was used for CDR3 identification, clonotype clustering and error correction. A nonparametric unseen species model with Euler transformation was used to estimate a lower bound on total TCR beta diversity. TCRdb reprocessed the public reads (quality trimming at Q25 with fastp, clone calling with MiXCR) and kept in-frame beta chains. Rows merge per CDR3 protein into single entries with the most common DNA and genes. In this record, the V and J calls reflect TCRdb's handling and not the investigators' own analysis. The sample table contains 1,800,000 or so distinct CDR3 sequences; only one count was recorded for about 39% of them. Together, the top ten hold 23% of the sample.

This chain is built from TRBV4-3 and TRBJ2-1; the D gene is unclear. This clonotype was sampled from a human donor in good health. The sample consisted of blood. The bases read TGCGCCAGCAGCCAGCTGGTAGACGGGAATGAGCAGTTCTTC. This yields the protein CASSQLVDGNEQFF.